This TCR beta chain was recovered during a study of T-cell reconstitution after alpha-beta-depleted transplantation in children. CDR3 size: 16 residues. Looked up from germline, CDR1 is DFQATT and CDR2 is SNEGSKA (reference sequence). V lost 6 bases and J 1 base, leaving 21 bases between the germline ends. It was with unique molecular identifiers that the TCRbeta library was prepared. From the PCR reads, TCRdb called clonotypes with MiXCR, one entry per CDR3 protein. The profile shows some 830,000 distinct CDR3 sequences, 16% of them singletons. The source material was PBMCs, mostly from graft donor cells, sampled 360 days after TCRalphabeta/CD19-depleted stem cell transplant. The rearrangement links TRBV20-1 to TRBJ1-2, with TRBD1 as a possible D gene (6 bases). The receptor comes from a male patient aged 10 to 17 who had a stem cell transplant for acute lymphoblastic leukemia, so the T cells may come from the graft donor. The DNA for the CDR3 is TGCAGTGCCCTCCGGGACAACCGGTTCTTTAACTATGGCTACACCTTC. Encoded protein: CSALRDNRFFNYGYTF.